The 3 T cell receptor beta chains listed next were all sequenced from one sample in a study of cytomegalovirus exposure and HLA in healthy donors. PCR used 60 Vbeta primers and 13 Jbeta primers. This table comes from immunoSEQ multiplex PCR, and its TCRdb copy is limited to in-frame clones, with some not included. This sample has more than 85,000 clones, with roughly 63% found just once. Sample: PBMCs. These receptors all come from a woman in her 70s in good health and CMV-seropositive.

The chain recombines TRBV5-1 with TRBJ1-1; D ambiguous. Germline CDR1 is SGHRS and CDR2 is YFSETQ. CDR3 length: 14 residues. Trimming removed 0 bases from V and 6 bases from J, with 12 bases in between. The CDR3 DNA is TGCGCCAGCAGCTTGGGAGGTTCCCTTGCTGAAGCTTTCTTT. Amino acid sequence: CASSLGGSLAEAFF.

The genes are TRBV11-1 and TRBJ2-7; the match to TRBD2 covers 8 bases. Germline values: CDR1 SGHAT, CDR2 FQDESV (reference sequence). The V gene end was trimmed by 5 bases and the J gene end by 4 bases; junction bases not matched to a gene: 7. The CDR3 runs to 14 residues. The chain's CDR3 is CASSSTSGTYEQYF. The CDR3 DNA reads as TGTGCCAGCAGCAGCACTAGCGGAACTTACGAGCAGTACTTC.

V usage is TRBV7-6 and J usage is TRBJ2-7; 9 bases fit TRBD1. V trimming: 5 bases; J trimming: 6 bases; junction bases outside the gene matches: 11. The length of the CDR3 is 15 residues. Germline V gene data show CDR1 as SGHVS and CDR2 as FNYEAQ. The CDR3 region is CASSPQGTGFREQYF. The CDR3 bases are TGTGCCAGCAGCCCCCAGGGGACAGGGTTTCGCGAGCAGTACTTC.